A selection of T cell receptor beta chains follows, all from one sample in a study of blood T cell repertoires in COVID-19. Assay used: immunoSEQ multiplex PCR; TCRdb lists only in-frame clones, some missing. The sample has roughly 70,000 clones, about 70% seen once. Specimen: peripheral blood. Receptors were obtained from a man in his fifties or sixties with acute or convalescent COVID-19. The CDR3 runs from the conserved cysteine through the conserved F or W. D genes are given only for firm matches. Size is stated for part of the rows, as once, few or many counts, or as a class when the clone is expanded.

d_call	v_call	j_call	clone_size	cdr3_length	cdr3_aa	cdr3_nt
TRBD2	TRBV11-2	TRBJ2-1	-	15	CASSDGGGSYNEQFF	TGTGCCAGCAGCGACGGGGGGGGCTCCTACAATGAGCAGTTCTTC
TRBD1	TRBV9	TRBJ1-6	-	15	CASSPGTGRNSPLHF	TGTGCCAGCAGCCCCGGGACAGGGAGGAATTCACCCCTCCACTTT
-	TRBV6-5	TRBJ1-6	once	15	CASGLRGRGNSPLHF	TGTGCCAGCGGCCTCCGAGGCCGGGGTAATTCACCCCTCCACTTT
-	TRBV3-1/TRBV3-2	TRBJ2-3	-	14	CASSQPGSTDTQYF	TGTGCCAGCAGCCAGCCAGGCAGCACAGATACGCAGTATTTT
TRBD1	TRBV25-1	TRBJ2-2	-	17	CASSELNRGSSTGELFF	TGTGCCAGCAGTGAATTAAACAGGGGATCGAGCACCGGGGAGCTGTTTTTT
-	TRBV11-2	TRBJ1-1	-	16	CASTDPRAGMNTEAFF	TGTGCCAGCACCGATCCAAGGGCAGGGATGAACACTGAAGCTTTCTTT
TRBD2	TRBV19	TRBJ2-3	-	17	CASSRDASGRGSDTQYF	TGTGCCAGTAGTAGAGACGCTAGCGGGAGGGGGTCTGATACGCAGTATTTT
TRBD1	TRBV19	TRBJ1-2	-	17	CASSGPENRGGGRGYTF	TGTGCCAGTAGCGGACCCGAAAATAGAGGAGGGGGCCGGGGCTACACCTTC
-	TRBV6-5	TRBJ2-3	-	13	CASLRGSTDTQYF	TGTGCCAGCTTAAGGGGCAGCACAGATACGCAGTATTTT
-	TRBV6-6	TRBJ2-1	once	12	CATGGGRNEQFF	TGTGCCACCGGAGGGGGCCGCAATGAGCAGTTCTTC
TRBD1	TRBV7-3	TRBJ1-1	-	14	CASSQYIPDRGAFF	TGTGCCAGCAGCCAGTATATACCTGACAGGGGGGCTTTCTTT
-	TRBV30	TRBJ2-7	-	15	CAWKDDGRVSYEQYF	TGTGCCTGGAAAGACGACGGGAGAGTGTCCTACGAGCAGTACTTC
TRBD2	TRBV6-4	TRBJ2-1	-	12	CASSGTSEIQFF	TGTGCCAGCAGCGGGACTAGCGAAATACAGTTCTTC
TRBD1	TRBV7-9	TRBJ2-3	few	15	CASSYGGDRAHTQYF	TGTGCCAGCAGCTACGGTGGGGACAGGGCTCATACGCAGTATTTT
-	TRBV25-1	TRBJ1-1	-	18	CASSGVQRWGVLNTEAFF	TGTGCCAGCAGTGGAGTACAGAGGTGGGGAGTCCTGAACACTGAAGCTTTCTTT
TRBD2	TRBV7-9	TRBJ2-5	-	18	CASSPRGGGMFLGETQYF	TGTGCCAGCAGCCCCCGAGGCGGGGGGATGTTTCTAGGAGAGACCCAGTACTTC
-	TRBV3-1/TRBV3-2	TRBJ1-2	-	13	CASSQARVGGYTF	TGTGCCAGCAGCCAAGCGAGGGTGGGAGGCTACACCTTC
-	TRBV6-5	TRBJ1-1	-	14	CASSLDSMNTEAFF	TGTGCCAGCAGCCTTGACAGCATGAACACTGAAGCTTTCTTT
TRBD2	TRBV9	TRBJ2-2	-	16	CASSAGLAQNTGELFF	TGTGCCAGCAGCGCGGGACTAGCGCAGAACACCGGGGAGCTGTTTTTT
TRBD2	TRBV5-1	TRBJ2-3	-	15	CASSFALAFTDTQYF	TGCGCCAGCAGTTTTGCACTAGCGTTCACAGATACGCAGTATTTT
TRBD2	TRBV2	TRBJ2-7	-	15	CASSRTSVKAYEQYF	TGTGCCAGCAGTAGAACTAGCGTTAAGGCCTACGAGCAGTACTTC
TRBD1	TRBV28	TRBJ1-6	few	15	CASSARQGGNSPLHF	TGTGCCAGCAGTGCGCGACAGGGAGGTAATTCACCCCTCCACTTT
TRBD2	TRBV12-5	TRBJ2-3	-	15	CASWLAEASTDTQYF	TGTGCTAGTTGGCTAGCGGAGGCGAGCACAGATACGCAGTATTTT
-	TRBV9	TRBJ1-4	once	16	CASSASWEGANEKLFF	TGTGCCAGCAGCGCCTCCTGGGAGGGGGCTAATGAAAAACTGTTTTTT
TRBD1	TRBV7-9	TRBJ1-4	-	14	CASSLEQGEISLFF	TGTGCCAGCAGCTTAGAACAGGGGGAAATCTCACTGTTTTTT
-	TRBV7-9	TRBJ1-1	few	13	CASSYNRALSSFF	TGTGCCAGCAGCTACAACAGGGCCCTCTCGTCTTTCTTT
TRBD1	TRBV6-5	TRBJ1-5	-	14	CASRPGQVTQPQHF	TGTGCCAGCAGACCGGGACAGGTTACCCAGCCCCAGCATTTT
-	TRBV11-2	TRBJ2-3	-	12	CASSSRTDTQYF	TGTGCCAGCAGTTCTAGGACAGATACGCAGTATTTT
-	TRBV15	TRBJ2-5	-	15	CATSRDLATKETQYF	TGTGCCACCAGCAGAGATCTTGCCACAAAAGAGACCCAGTACTTC
TRBD2	TRBV6-1	TRBJ2-7	-	18	CASSEVGGRGLAGYEQYF	TGTGCCAGCAGTGAAGTGGGGGGTCGAGGACTAGCGGGGTACGAGCAGTACTTC
TRBD2	TRBV29-1	TRBJ2-2	-	16	CSVRLAGGPNTGELFF	TGCAGCGTTCGACTAGCGGGAGGGCCAAACACCGGGGAGCTGTTTTTT
TRBD1	TRBV5-1	TRBJ2-1	-	12	CASSKQGNEQFF	TGCGCCAGCAGCAAACAGGGGAATGAGCAGTTCTTC
TRBD1	TRBV15	TRBJ2-3	once	17	CATSRDKGQDVTDTQYF	TGTGCCACCAGCAGAGATAAGGGACAGGATGTCACAGATACGCAGTATTTT
-	TRBV20-1	TRBJ2-5	-	10	CSADNSTQYF	TGCAGTGCCGACAATTCAACCCAGTACTTC
TRBD2	TRBV9	TRBJ2-5	-	17	CASSGRLAGGPRETQYF	TGTGCCAGCAGCGGCCGACTAGCGGGAGGGCCTAGGGAGACCCAGTACTTC
-	TRBV29-1	TRBJ2-1	few	15	CSVGSGGFPYNEQFF	TGCAGCGTTGGCAGTGGGGGGTTCCCCTACAATGAGCAGTTCTTC
-	TRBV24-1	TRBJ2-2	-	15	CATSASGSFGGELFF	TGTGCCACCAGTGCCTCAGGGTCATTTGGCGGGGAGCTGTTTTTT
TRBD2	TRBV19	TRBJ2-3	-	15	CASSTSSGSRDTQYF	TGTGCCAGTAGTACCTCTAGCGGGAGTAGAGATACGCAGTATTTT
-	TRBV10-2	TRBJ2-2	-	16	CASSHTGGVGTGELFF	TGCGCCAGCAGTCATACAGGGGGGGTAGGCACCGGGGAGCTGTTTTTT
-	TRBV11-2	TRBJ2-2	-	14	CASSLEVQTGELFF	TGTGCCAGCAGCTTAGAAGTCCAGACCGGGGAGCTGTTTTTT
-	TRBV9	TRBJ1-4	few	12	CASSPEGEKLFF	TGTGCCAGCAGCCCGGAGGGCGAAAAACTGTTTTTT
-	TRBV1	TRBJ2-7	-	15	CTSSQGERGAYEQYF	TGCACCAGCAGCCAGGGGGAGCGGGGGGCCTACGAGCAGTACTTC
-	TRBV24-1	TRBJ1-4	-	15	CASRPRGSNNEKLFF	TGTGCCTCTCGACCTAGGGGCTCTAATAATGAAAAACTGTTTTTT
-	TRBV19	TRBJ1-5	-	14	CASSRQALNQPQHF	TGTGCCAGTAGTAGACAAGCCCTTAATCAGCCCCAGCATTTT
-	TRBV19	TRBJ1-2	-	15	CASSPRAGANYGYTF	TGTGCCAGTAGTCCGAGAGCAGGGGCTAACTATGGCTACACCTTC
-	TRBV19	TRBJ1-1	-	15	CASKRNRGMNTEAFF	TGTGCCAGTAAAAGGAATAGGGGCATGAACACTGAAGCTTTCTTT
-	TRBV11-2	TRBJ2-3	-	13	CASRGDGLDTQYF	TGTGCCAGCAGGGGTGATGGACTTGATACGCAGTATTTT
-	TRBV28	TRBJ2-5	-	11	CASRGADRSYF	TGTGCCAGCAGGGGCGCTGACAGATCGTACTTC
-	TRBV5-4	TRBJ1-2	-	17	CASSLGLGLSGRDGYTF	TGTGCCAGCAGCTTGGGTCTAGGACTGAGCGGAAGGGATGGCTACACCTTC
-	TRBV2	TRBJ2-7	-	16	CASSPTEQVGMYEQYF	TGTGCCAGCAGCCCTACCGAGCAGGTGGGTATGTACGAGCAGTACTTC
-	TRBV12-5	TRBJ2-5	-	12	CASGLEEETQYF	TGTGCTAGTGGTTTAGAGGAAGAGACCCAGTACTTC
-	TRBV18	TRBJ2-5	-	13	CASSPRRDETQYF	TGTGCCAGCTCACCGCGGAGGGATGAGACCCAGTACTTC
TRBD1	TRBV7-2	TRBJ2-3	-	17	CASSLQGTGASTDTQYF	TGTGCCAGCAGCTTACAGGGGACAGGGGCTAGCACAGATACGCAGTATTTT